The clone carrying this T cell receptor (beta chain) showed up just a few times. Its antigen is as yet unknown. The PCR employed 60 Vbeta primers together with 13 Jbeta primers. TCRdb's copy holds only in-frame clones and misses some; the assay was immunoSEQ multiplex PCR. The data contain approximately 140,000 clones, about 80% of them seen just once; the ten biggest clones take up roughly 6.2%. Germline V gene sequence: CDR1 SGHDN, CDR2 FVKESK. The ends lost 6 bases at V and 0 bases at J; junction bases unmatched: 6. The CDR3 extends over 15 amino acids. This specimen comes from a study of cytomegalovirus exposure and HLA in healthy donors. Study-wide findings and caveats: The authors enumerated 150 to 200 TCR beta chains as linked to cytomegalovirus.

Sequenced input: PBMCs. The sequence derives from a woman aged 40 to 50 in good health and CMV-seropositive. V and J are TRBV14 and TRBJ2-5, with TRBD2 identical over 8 bases. The CDR3 loop reads CASRESGSYQETQYF. CDR3 bases: TGTGCCAGCAGGGAGAGCGGGAGTTACCAAGAGACCCAGTACTTC.